Ten or more counts support the clone carrying this TCR beta chain. The antigen is undetermined. The CDR3 is 18 residues long. V lost 6 bases and J lost 0, with 21 bases in between. The record originates from a study of CD8 T cells in ankylosing spondylitis. As the method for making TCR beta libraries, quantitative 5'-RACE with molecular barcodes was used. Each CDR3 protein is one row after TCRdb ran MiXCR on the 5' RACE reads. The sample yields about 700,000 distinct CDR3 sequences, 15% to 20% seen once. General study points: The study identified a TCR beta motif of roughly eight highly homologous variants that appeared characteristic of ankylosing spondylitis blood.

The chain is built from TRBV12-3 or TRBV12-4 and TRBJ1-5, with D tentatively TRBD1 (5 bases). The receptor's source is a male donor with ankylosing spondylitis. Sequencing was done on a sample of blood, either unsorted or a sorted T cell fraction (not recorded which). CDR3 in amino acids: CASSHSGDRSLSNQPQHF. The CDR3 DNA sequence: TGTGCCAGCAGCCATAGCGGGGACCGGAGCCTTAGCAATCAGCCCCAGCATTTT.